A single sample is the source of the 21 T cell receptor beta chains below, sequenced in a study of blood T cell repertoires in COVID-19. Repertoires were generated with immunoSEQ multiplex PCR, while TCRdb's copy carries only in-frame clones and drops some. The table lists hundreds of thousands of clones, approximately 90% of them singletons. The specimen sequenced was peripheral blood. Every receptor here comes from a middle-aged man with acute or convalescent COVID-19.

The V and J genes are TRBV24-1 and TRBJ1-1; 11 nucleotides align to TRBD1. V lost 7 bases to trimming and J lost 3 bases; unmatched junction nucleotides: 0. The CDR3 covers 13 residues. Germline V gene lookup returns CDR1 KGHDR and CDR2 SFDVKD. The CDR3 sequence: CATRGQGDTEAFF. For the CDR3, the DNA is TGTGCCACCAGGGGACAGGGGGACACTGAAGCTTTCTTT.

This sequence joins TRBV18 and TRBJ2-1, with a possible D match to TRBD2 (7 bases). This CDR3 region has 16 residues. Germline CDR1 reads KGHSH; CDR2 reads LQKENI. V was trimmed by 0 bases and J by 5 bases, leaving 14 bases between them. CDR3 sequence reads: CASSPPGGGGNNEQFF. The CDR3 nucleotides are TGTGCCAGCTCACCACCGGGGGGGGGCGGAAACAATGAGCAGTTCTTC.

The chain uses TRBV5-5 and TRBJ2-3; possibly TRBD1 for D (5 bases). The CDR3 is 14 residues long. CDR1 is SGHKS and CDR2 is YYEKEE in the germline V gene (reference sequence). Trimming removed 0 bases from V and 0 bases from J, with 5 bases in between. The CDR3 coding sequence is TGTGCCAGCAGCTTGGCAGGGAGCACAGATACGCAGTATTTT. Translation: CASSLAGSTDTQYF.

The chain uses TRBV6-2 or TRBV6-3 and TRBJ2-2; D may be TRBD2 (7 bases). Germline lookup yields CDR1 MNHEY and CDR2 SVGEGT. The germline V and J ends were trimmed by 5 bases and 0 bases, with 13 bases remaining between them. The CDR3 length is 16 residues. The CDR3, as DNA: TGTGCCAGCAGTGCCCGGGGGGCTACGAACACCGGGGAGCTGTTTTTT. It yields the protein CASSARGATNTGELFF.

The J gene is TRBJ2-2, the V gene TRBV6-2 or TRBV6-3, with D perhaps matching TRBD2 (5 bases). V lost 5 bases, J lost 4 bases, and 14 bases lay in between. The CDR3 sequence is 15 residues long. Per the germline V gene, CDR1 is MNHEY and CDR2 is SVGEGT. The CDR3 DNA reads TGTGCCAGCAGTCACAGCCTCCGGGGCACCGGGGAGCTGTTTTTT. It codes for CASSHSLRGTGELFF.

This clone has just one count. This chain connects TRBV6-5 to TRBJ1-1; TRBD1 might be the D (6 bases). Germline CDR1 and CDR2: MNHEY and SVGAGI. The CDR3 is 16 amino acids. Trimming shortened V by 2 bases and J by 0 bases, and 13 bases separated the two germline ends. In nucleotides, the CDR3 is TGTGCCAGCAGTTACAGGGGGGGAGGAATGAACACTGAAGCTTTCTTT. Residues: CASSYRGGGMNTEAFF.

The chain uses TRBV11-2 and TRBJ1-2; 9 bases are a match to TRBD1. This CDR3 is 16 amino acids long. Per the germline V gene, CDR1 is SGHAT and CDR2 is FQNNGV. The V and J ends lost 4 bases and 4 bases, in that order; junction bases with no gene match: 10. CDR3 sequence reads: CASSWRDREDGYGYTF. The CDR3 DNA follows: TGTGCCAGCAGCTGGAGGGACAGGGAAGATGGCTATGGCTACACCTTC.

The V gene is TRBV29-1, the J gene TRBJ2-1, with 13 positions matching TRBD2. The V and J ends lost 2 bases and 9 bases, in that order; junction bases with no gene match: 4. There are 14 residues in the CDR3. Germline V CDR1 and CDR2: SQVTM, ANQGSEA. CDR3: CSVELGLAGREQFF. In DNA form, the CDR3 reads TGCAGCGTTGAACTGGGACTAGCGGGGCGTGAGCAGTTCTTC.

The sample holds one count of this clone. Mismatch with germline at one junction end may stem from a read error. V is TRBV11-2 and J is TRBJ2-1; D uncertain. Per germline, CDR1 SGHAT and CDR2 FQNNGV. The CDR3 loop spans 13 amino acids. In nucleotides, the CDR3 is TGTGCCAGCAGCGTAGATAGCTACAATGAGCAGTTCTTC. Translated, it gives CASSVDSYNEQFF.

The chain links TRBV6-5 to TRBJ2-7; D is unclear. Germline V gene lookup returns CDR1 MNHEY and CDR2 SVGAGI. V was trimmed by 7 bases and J by 3 bases, leaving 7 bases between them. CDR3 length: 11 amino acids. CDR3 sequence reads: CASIAYYEQYF. The CDR3 DNA reads as TGTGCCAGCATAGCCTACTACGAGCAGTACTTC.

This chain links TRBV5-1 with TRBJ1-2; a weak D match, TRBD1 (6 bases). Between the trimmed V and J ends, which lost 0 bases and 7 bases, there was a span of 10 bases. CDR1 and CDR2 from the germline V gene are SGHRS and YFSETQ. The CDR3 length is 13 residues. For the CDR3, the DNA is TGCGCCAGCAGCTTGGAAGGGGGAAGTGGCTACACCTTC. Protein sequence: CASSLEGGSGYTF.

The chain is built from TRBV24-1 and TRBJ2-4; maybe TRBD2 (5 bases). The CDR3 has 12 residues. V was cut by 1 base and J by 9 bases, with 6 bases left in between. Germline CDR1 is KGHDR and CDR2 is SFDVKD. The CDR3 DNA reads as TGTGCCACCAGTGATTTCGGAGGCATTCAGTACTTC. It is translated as CATSDFGGIQYF.

The chain has TRBV7-8 and TRBJ1-3; 7 nucleotides align to TRBD1. Germline V gene data show CDR1 as SGHVS and CDR2 as FQNEAQ. V dropped 5 bases and J dropped 1; count of bases not matched to a gene: 2. The CDR3 covers 14 residues. The CDR3 here is CASSPTGSGNTIYF. The CDR3 DNA is TGTGCCAGCAGCCCGACAGGGTCTGGAAACACCATATATTTT.

V and J are TRBV18 and TRBJ2-5, with TRBD1 matching 7 bases. Germline V gene sequence: CDR1 KGHSH, CDR2 LQKENI. The CDR3 spans 15 residues. After removal of 6 bases from V and 5 bases from J, the junction contained 12 bases not matched to a gene. Here the CDR3 reads CASSLDYRGWETQYF. In nucleotides, the CDR3 is TGTGCCAGCTCTCTGGATTACAGGGGATGGGAGACCCAGTACTTC.

This chain joins TRBV5-5 and TRBJ1-4, with a tentative D call TRBD1 (6 bases). Deletions cut 5 bases from V and 0 bases from J, with 11 bases between. Germline V gene lookup returns CDR1 SGHKS and CDR2 YYEKEE (reference sequence). The CDR3 sequence is 15 residues long. The CDR3 spells CASRPGTTTNEKLFF. For the CDR3, the DNA is TGTGCCAGCAGGCCAGGGACAACAACTAATGAAAAACTGTTTTTT. The entire variable domain, with the rest obtained from reference TRBV5-5 and TRBJ1-4, is as follows: DAGVTQSPTHLIKTRGQQVTLRCSPISGHKSVSWYQQVLGQGPQFIFQYYEKEERGRGNFPDRFSARQFPNYSSELNVNALLLGDSALYLCASRPGTTTNEKLFFGSGTQLSVL.

The rearrangement uses TRBV6-5 and TRBJ1-2; the D gene is possibly TRBD1 (6 bases). Per germline, CDR1 MNHEY and CDR2 SVGAGI. Trimming left V 5 bases short and J 4 bases short, with 14 bases between. The CDR3 loop spans 14 amino acids. The CDR3 loop reads CASSRTVGAYGYTF. CDR3 nucleotides: TGTGCCAGCAGTCGGACAGTCGGGGCCTATGGCTACACCTTC.

This chain connects TRBV5-4 to TRBJ1-6; D ambiguous. V lost 4 bases and J 1 base, leaving 6 bases between the germline ends. The germline V gene has CDR1 SGHNT and CDR2 YYREEE (reference sequence). CDR3 length: 14 amino acids. This CDR3 reads CASSLGSYNSPLHF. Here the CDR3 DNA reads TGTGCCAGCAGCCTCGGGTCCTATAATTCACCCCTCCACTTT.

V and J are TRBV11-2 and TRBJ2-7; TRBD2 matches 8 bases. The ends lost 0 bases at V and 4 bases at J; junction bases unmatched: 5. Germline V CDR1 and CDR2: SGHAT, FQNNGV. This CDR3 has 15 residues. The CDR3 is CASSLERGGLYEQYF. The DNA for the CDR3 is TGTGCCAGCAGCTTAGAACGGGGGGGACTTTACGAGCAGTACTTC.

The chain is built from TRBV4-1 and TRBJ2-1, with TRBD1 matching 7 bases. V gave up 5 bases and J gave up 7 bases; unmatched junction bases: 8. The CDR3 is made up of 14 amino acids. Germline V gives CDR1 MGHRA, CDR2 YSYEKL. The CDR3 loop reads CASSYRDRANEQFF. CDR3 DNA sequence: TGCGCCAGCAGCTACCGAGACAGGGCGAATGAGCAGTTCTTC.

This chain links TRBV7-8 with TRBJ1-1, with 10 bases aligning to TRBD1. Trimming cost V 4 bases and J 11 bases; bases outside gene matches: 13. This CDR3 region has 15 residues. CDR1 and CDR2 from the germline V gene are SGHVS and FQNEAQ. CDR3 protein: CASSSFGTGALGAFF. The CDR3 DNA is TGTGCCAGCAGCTCTTTTGGGACAGGGGCTCTGGGGGCTTTCTTT.

The rearrangement links TRBV30 to TRBJ2-2; the match to TRBD2 covers 7 bases. Germline lookup yields CDR1 GTSNPN and CDR2 SVGIG (reference sequence). CDR3 size: 15 residues. V shed 4 bases and J 0 bases; nucleotides not matched to a gene: 5. The CDR3 sequence: CAWKGLPTNTGELFF. The CDR3 DNA follows: TGTGCCTGGAAGGGACTACCAACGAACACCGGGGAGCTGTTTTTT.